The T cell receptor beta chain under discussion was sequenced for a study of blood T cells in healthy people across ages. Through a sample-barcoded 5' primer and a J-beta primer mix, a second PCR was run for roughly 6 to 12 cycles. A template-switch adaptor that had 12 random nucleotides put a tag on each cDNA molecule. TCRdb recomputed calls from the 5' RACE reads with MiXCR, one row per CDR3 protein. The sample records around 1,600,000 distinct CDR3 sequences, 40% to 45% being singletons. As regards this clonotype: Its antigen is not known.

The study's findings and limits: Greater diversity and more naive CD4+ cells were seen in long-lived donors than in aged donors. Without sorted subsets, naive and antigen-experienced compartments could not be conclusively compared.

Germline V gene data show CDR1 as MNHNS and CDR2 as SASEGT. The CDR3 runs 14 residues. The chain carries TRBV6-1 and TRBJ2-5, with D possibly matching TRBD1 (6 bases). The end of the DNA is better explained by TRBJ2-7, so the J call may be wrong. Sample: blood. The sequence was obtained from a woman aged 18-30 years in good health. The CDR3 loop is CASSAGTQLYEQYF. The CDR3 DNA reads as TGTGCCAGCAGTGCCGGGACACAATTATACGAGCAGTACTTC.